The 10 T cell receptor beta chains reported below all come from one sample, sequenced in a study of early T cells in non-severe SARS-CoV-2 infection. TCRdb redid the calling of the 5' RACE reads with MiXCR, one entry per CDR3 protein. The table records approximately 50,000 distinct CDR3 sequences, around a tenth of them present only once. The material sequenced was whole blood. The receptors originated from an adult who was a healthcare worker with PCR-confirmed SARS-CoV-2 infection or an uninfected control (not recorded which).

This clonotype was seen more than once but under ten times. The genes are TRBV9 and TRBJ1-1, with D unclear. V lost 3 bases, J lost 6 bases, and 15 bases lay in between. Per germline, CDR1 SGDLS and CDR2 YYNGEE. The CDR3 covers 14 residues. CDR3 sequence reads: CASSARIEIPEAFF. The CDR3 coding sequence is TGTGCCAGCAGCGCCCGCATCGAGATCCCTGAAGCTTTCTTT.

The rearrangement joins TRBV5-6 to TRBJ2-4; D is possibly TRBD2 (7 bases). V gave up 6 bases and J gave up 1 base, with 23 bases separating them. Germline CDR1 and CDR2: SGHDT and YYEEEE. This CDR3 region has 18 residues. CDR3 region: CASNAYIRGAHAKNIQYF. The DNA of the CDR3 is TGTGCCAGCAACGCTTATATTCGGGGGGCGCACGCCAAAAACATTCAGTACTTC.

This clonotype was observed at least ten times. This chain connects TRBV29-1 to TRBJ2-7; TRBD1 matches at 9 bases. CDR3 length equals 12 residues. V lost 7 bases and J lost 0; bases outside the gene matches: 1. Germline V gene sequence: CDR1 SQVTM, CDR2 ANQGSEA. The CDR3 bases are TGCAGCGGACAGGGGGACTCCTACGAGCAGTACTTC. Protein: CSGQGDSYEQYF.

This clonotype was recorded at least ten times. The gene calls are TRBV29-1 and TRBJ2-1, with D possibly TRBD1 on 6 matching bases. Per germline, CDR1 SQVTM and CDR2 ANQGSEA. The CDR3 runs to 14 residues. Trimming took 5 bases from V and 4 from J, leaving 15 bases between them. The CDR3 DNA follows: TGCAGCGTTACCCAGGGGACAATATACAATGAGCAGTTCTTC. It is translated as CSVTQGTIYNEQFF.

The chain carries TRBV7-3 and TRBJ2-2, with D possibly being TRBD1 or TRBD2 (5 bases each). The CDR3 is made up of 15 amino acids. The V end lost 2 bases, the J end lost 0 bases, and 7 bases lay between the germline ends. The germline gives CDR1 SGHTA, CDR2 FQGTGA. For the CDR3, the DNA is TGTGCCAGCAGCTTAGGGGGAACGAACACCGGGGAGCTGTTTTTT. As protein: CASSLGGTNTGELFF.

This clonotype was observed a few times. J is TRBJ2-7 and V is TRBV12-3 or TRBV12-4; 8 nucleotides line up with TRBD1. The CDR3 consists of 13 residues. V dropped 3 bases and J dropped 8; count of bases not matched to a gene: 6. As DNA, the CDR3 is TGTGCCAGCAGTTTCGGGACAGGTACACAGCAGTACTTC. It translates to CASSFGTGTQQYF.

This clonotype has a handful of counts. The rearrangement joins TRBV11-2 to TRBJ2-1, with 7 bases aligning to TRBD2. The V gene's germline CDR1 is SGHAT and CDR2 FQNNGV. J gave up 5 bases and V 5 bases, and 12 bases lay outside the gene matches. The CDR3 consists of 16 residues. CDR3 in amino acids: CASSRVPGGTNNEQFF. CDR3 bases: TGTGCCAGCAGCCGGGTGCCGGGAGGTACAAACAATGAGCAGTTCTTC.

This clonotype was seen ten or more times. This chain links TRBV7-3 with TRBJ1-1; D not resolved. Trimming removed 0 bases at V and 6 bases at J, with 8 bases between. Looked up from germline, CDR1 is SGHTA and CDR2 is FQGTGA. The length of the CDR3 is 13 residues. Written as DNA, the CDR3 is TGTGCCAGCAGCTTAACGGGAGAATCTGAAGCTTTCTTT. It codes for CASSLTGESEAFF.

In this sample, this clonotype turned up many times. The chain employs TRBV20-1 and TRBJ1-6; the D gene is possibly TRBD1 (6 bases). This CDR3 has 13 residues. CDR1 and CDR2 (germline): DFQATT, SNEGSKA (reference sequence). Trimming took off 5 bases at V and 10 bases at J, with 15 bases between the two ends. This chain's CDR3 is CSAVGGAESPLHF. The CDR3 DNA sequence: TGCAGTGCTGTGGGGGGGGCAGAGTCACCCCTCCACTTT.

There are many counts of this clonotype. The chain links TRBV6-2 or TRBV6-3 to TRBJ2-7, with 10 positions matching TRBD1. The CDR3 spans 16 residues. CDR1 and CDR2 from the germline V gene are MNHEY and SVGEGT. V was clipped by 6 bases and J by 2 bases; unmatched bases: 10. CDR3 sequence reads: CASSTRGQGLTYEQYF. The CDR3 DNA reads as TGTGCCAGCAGCACTCGGGGACAGGGGCTTACCTACGAGCAGTACTTC.